This T cell receptor (beta chain) comes out of a study of monozygotic twins with inflammatory bowel disease. Germline V gene lookup returns CDR1 LGHDT and CDR2 YNNKEL (reference sequence). The CDR3 consists of 12 residues. TCRdb reprocessed the 5' RACE reads and reports one entry per CDR3 protein, with no DNA. There are fewer than 550,000 distinct CDR3 sequences in the sample, with more than 2% held by the top ten. Material for sequencing was blood. This receptor was identified in a human donor with ulcerative colitis or Crohn's disease, or a healthy co-twin of an affected twin (not recorded which). This chain joins TRBV3-1 and TRBJ1-1; TCRdb picks TRBD1, but there is no DNA to check that call. This chain's CDR3 is CASSRTGLEAFF.